These 13 T cell receptor beta chains share one sample of origin, sequenced in a study of T cells in Graves' hyperthyroidism and ophthalmopathy. The TCR beta CDR3 regions underwent amplification using RNA transcripts as the source. Primed by the HTBI set, a first-round RT-PCR was run on the TCR CDR3. Using its own MiXCR run on the multiplex PCR reads, TCRdb lists one record per CDR3 protein. The sample shows a few hundred thousand distinct CDR3 sequences, about 20% of them seen only once. The sequencing sample was made of blood. The receptors here all came from a man between 25 and 39 years old with Graves' ophthalmopathy.

The rearrangement joins TRBV27 to TRBJ1-1, with a tentative D call TRBD1 (6 bases). The CDR3 is 13 amino acids. Deletions cut 6 bases from V and 5 bases from J, with 13 bases between. Germline V lookup: CDR1 MNHEY, CDR2 SMNVEV (reference sequence). The CDR3 DNA reads TGTGCCAGCAGCCACAGGGAGAGGACTGAAGCTTTCTTT. This codes for CASSHRERTEAFF.

There are a few counts of this clonotype. The chain recombines TRBV2 with TRBJ2-1, with TRBD2 identical over 9 bases. With 5 bases clipped from V and 2 bases from J, the junction kept 7 bases outside the gene matches. The CDR3 sequence is 16 residues long. Germline CDR1 and CDR2: SNHLY and FYNNEI. Written as DNA, the CDR3 is TGTGCCAGCAGTATCCAGGGACTAGCCCCCTACAATGAGCAGTTCTTC. Translated, it gives CASSIQGLAPYNEQFF.

This clonotype was seen repeatedly, ten times or more. This chain connects TRBV28 to TRBJ1-1; TRBD1 might be the D (5 bases). Per the germline V gene, CDR1 is MDHEN and CDR2 is SYDVKM. V was pared by 6 bases and J by 5 bases, with 22 bases between. The CDR3 loop spans 16 amino acids. This chain's CDR3 is CASSPGGTMGRTEAFF. The CDR3 DNA is TGTGCCAGCAGCCCCGGCGGGACTATGGGGAGGACTGAAGCTTTCTTT.

This clonotype was recorded many times. The CDR3 is CASSQAPGLGGTNTDTQYF. The CDR3, as DNA: TGTGCCAGCAGCCAAGCCCCGGGACTAGGGGGGACGAACACAGATACGCAGTATTTT. The chain couples TRBV3-1 to TRBJ2-3; TRBD2 matches at 8 bases. Per germline, CDR1 LGHDT and CDR2 YNNKEL (reference sequence). The CDR3 loop spans 19 amino acids. V lost 1 base to trimming and J lost 2 bases; unmatched junction nucleotides: 14.

The rearrangement links TRBV5-1 to TRBJ1-6; 7 nucleotides agree with TRBD1. Per germline, CDR1 SGHRS and CDR2 YFSETQ. The CDR3 extends over 15 amino acids. V dropped 2 bases and J dropped 7; count of bases not matched to a gene: 6. CDR3: CASSLEGQTNSPLHF. CDR3 in DNA: TGCGCCAGCAGCTTAGAGGGACAGACAAATTCACCCCTCCACTTT. Full variable domain (outside the CDR3, taken from reference TRBV5-1 and TRBJ1-6): KAGVTQTPRYLIKTRGQQVTLSCSPISGHRSVSWYQQTPGQGLQFLFEYFSETQRNKGNFPGRFSGRQFSNSRSEMNVSTLELGDSALYLCASSLEGQTNSPLHFGNGTRLTVT.

Ten or more counts support this clonotype. The chain combines TRBV5-1 with TRBJ2-7, with TRBD1 matching 10 bases. This CDR3 spans 15 amino acids. Germline V gene data show CDR1 as SGHRS and CDR2 as YFSETQ. Germline trimming cut 4 bases from V and 7 bases from J; bases unmatched to any gene: 11. CDR3 region: CASSPTRQGAREQYF. CDR3 DNA: TGCGCCAGCAGCCCTACCCGACAGGGGGCGCGTGAGCAGTACTTC.

The gene calls are TRBV28 and TRBJ2-4, with 9 positions matching TRBD2. V was clipped by 4 bases and J by 4 bases; unmatched bases: 5. CDR3 length: 15 amino acids. Per germline, CDR1 MDHEN and CDR2 SYDVKM. Here the CDR3 reads CASSSLAGTKNIQYF. For the CDR3, the DNA is TGTGCCAGCAGTTCCCTAGCGGGGACAAAAAACATTCAGTACTTC.

This clonotype was detected a few times. The genes are TRBV25-1 and TRBJ2-6, with D maybe TRBD2 (6 bases). Germline V CDR1 and CDR2: MGHDK, SYGVNS. Trimming cost V 4 bases and J 1 base, with 11 bases left between them. The CDR3 has 16 residues. The CDR3 coding sequence is TGTGCCAGCAGTGCCTTCGGAGGGTCTGGGGCCAACGTCCTGACTTTC. Protein sequence: CASSAFGGSGANVLTF. The full variable domain, rest sourced from reference TRBV25-1 and TRBJ2-6, is EADIYQTPRYLVIGTGKKITLECSQTMGHDKMYWYQQDPGMELHLIHYSYGVNSTEKGDLSSESTVSRIRTEHFPLTLESARPSHTSQYLCASSAFGGSGANVLTFGAGSRLTVL.

There are many counts of this clonotype. The J gene is TRBJ1-1, the V gene TRBV18; possible D gene TRBD1, 5 bases. Trimming left V 5 bases short and J 3 bases short, with 7 bases between. Germline values: CDR1 KGHSH, CDR2 LQKENI. This CDR3 region has 12 residues. The CDR3 coding sequence is TGTGCCAGCTCATCGGGGGACACTGAAGCTTTCTTT. Translation gives CASSSGDTEAFF.

The chain uses TRBV11-1 and TRBJ2-7; the D gene is possibly TRBD2 (7 bases). The CDR3 is 14 residues long. V dropped 4 bases and J dropped 3 bases, with 13 bases sitting between them. CDR1 SGHAT and CDR2 FQDESV come from the germline V gene (reference sequence). CDR3 sequence (DNA): TGTGCCAGCAGCTCGGGAGGACAGATCTACGAGCAGTACTTC. Its translation: CASSSGGQIYEQYF.

This clonotype was counted only a few times. J is TRBJ2-7 and V is TRBV18; 10 bases are shared with TRBD1. Germline CDR1 and CDR2: KGHSH and LQKENI. The CDR3 sequence is 13 residues long. J was trimmed by 3 bases and V by 8 bases; bases with no gene match: 4. The CDR3 region has the DNA TGTGCCAGCCGACAGGGGGCCAACTACGAGCAGTACTTC. This translates into CASRQGANYEQYF.

In this sample, this clonotype turned up many times. This chain uses TRBV2 with TRBJ2-5; D may be TRBD2 (5 bases). With 7 bases removed from V and 7 bases from J, the gap between germline ends came to 13 bases. Germline V lookup: CDR1 SNHLY, CDR2 FYNNEI. CDR3 length: 12 residues. The CDR3 loop reads CASNIESGTQYF. CDR3 nucleotides: TGTGCCAGCAATATCGAAAGCGGGACCCAGTACTTC. Supplemented by reference TRBV2 and TRBJ2-5, the full variable domain reads EPEVTQTPSHQVTQMGQEVILRCVPISNHLYFYWYRQILGQKVEFLVSFYNNEISEKSEIFDDQFSVERPDGSNFTLKIRSTKLEDSAMYFCASNIESGTQYFGPGTRLLVL.

This clonotype was seen only a few times. This chain links TRBV15 with TRBJ2-5, with D tentatively TRBD1 (5 bases). The length of the CDR3 is 16 residues. The V gene lost 2 bases and the J gene lost 5 bases, with 18 bases spanning the gap. CDR1 is LNHNV and CDR2 is YYDKDF in the germline V gene (reference sequence). CDR3 bases: TGTGCCACCAGCAGATTTTCAGGGAACCCACGGGAGACCCAGTACTTC. Protein: CATSRFSGNPRETQYF.